The 8 T cell receptor beta chains presented below share a single source sample, sequenced in a study of CD8 T cells in ankylosing spondylitis. TCRdb fed the 5' RACE reads into MiXCR, producing one record per CDR3 protein. The sample consists of approximately 150,000 distinct CDR3 sequences, 8.5% to 10% of them appearing once. Material: blood, either unsorted or a sorted T cell fraction (not recorded which). Receptors were obtained from a female donor with ankylosing spondylitis or in good health (not recorded which).

The chain carries TRBV7-9 and TRBJ2-1, with D perhaps matching TRBD2 (6 bases). The V end was cut by 6 bases, the J end by 2 bases, with 14 bases between. This CDR3 comprises 15 residues. Germline lookup yields CDR1 SEHNR and CDR2 FQNEAQ (reference sequence). CDR3 coding DNA: TGTGCCAGCAGTATCGGAGGGCCCCCCTACAATGAGCAGTTCTTC. The encoded protein is CASSIGGPPYNEQFF.

J is TRBJ1-2 and V is TRBV27; D not certain. This CDR3 has 15 amino acids. Germline V gene lookup returns CDR1 MNHEY and CDR2 SMNVEV (reference sequence). Trimming removed 5 bases from V and 2 bases from J, with 15 bases in between. The CDR3 reads CASSRRTEGNYGYTF. In DNA form, the CDR3 reads TGTGCCAGCAGTCGGAGAACGGAAGGGAACTATGGCTACACCTTC.

V is TRBV7-8 and J is TRBJ2-7, with 8 bases identical to TRBD2. The CDR3 is 15 residues long. The germline V gene has CDR1 SGHVS and CDR2 FQNEAQ. V dropped 5 bases and J dropped 1; count of bases not matched to a gene: 7. This chain's CDR3 is CASSLSGSRSYEQYF. The CDR3 DNA sequence: TGTGCCAGCAGCCTAAGCGGGAGTAGGTCCTACGAGCAGTACTTC.

Worth noting for this clonotype: The conserved final phenylalanine or tryptophan is absent from the CDR3, which likely points to a read error. This chain connects TRBV15 to TRBJ2-1; 11 bases are shared with TRBD2. The CDR3 is made up of 16 amino acids. Germline assignment: CDR1 LNHNV and CDR2 YYDKDF (reference sequence). The ends lost 1 base at V and 10 bases at J; junction bases unmatched: 9. Written as DNA, the CDR3 is TGTGCCACCAGCAGAGCCTCCGGGGGACTAGCGGAAGAGCAGTTCATC. Translating gives CATSRASGGLAEEQFI.

To note about this clonotype: The conserved closing phenylalanine or tryptophan is absent in this CDR3, likely reflecting a read error. The genes are TRBV29-1 and TRBJ2-3; 9 nucleotides agree with TRBD2. V trimming: 7 bases; J trimming: 2 bases; junction bases outside the gene matches: 13. CDR3 size: 16 residues. Germline V gene sequence: CDR1 SQVTM, CDR2 ANQGSEA. The CDR3 loop reads CSGAGGRDLVTDTQYY. The DNA of the CDR3 is TGCAGCGGCGCGGGAGGGCGTGACTTAGTCACAGATACGCAGTATTAT.

Worth noting for this clonotype: A read error may produce the germline difference seen at one junction end. The V and J genes are TRBV7-8 and TRBJ2-5, with 11 bases identical to TRBD1. The germline gives CDR1 SGHVS, CDR2 FQNEAQ. The CDR3 covers 15 residues. The DNA of the CDR3 is TGTACCAGCAGCCAGGGACAGGGGGGGCGAGAGACCCAGTACTTC. Its translation is CTSSQGQGGRETQYF.

There are many counts of this clonotype. The genes are TRBV20-1 and TRBJ2-1; 14 nucleotides line up with TRBD2. Germline V lookup: CDR1 DFQATT, CDR2 SNEGSKA (reference sequence). Unmatched junction bases numbered 12, after V lost 5 bases and J lost 3 bases. This CDR3 region has 18 residues. The CDR3 loop reads CSAYLTSGRVFGYNEQFF. CDR3 nucleotides: TGCAGTGCTTATCTGACTAGCGGGAGGGTGTTTGGCTACAATGAGCAGTTCTTC.

This clonotype was detected only a few times. The chain carries TRBV7-9 and TRBJ2-4; 9 positions agree with TRBD1. The trim removed 7 bases at V and 4 bases at J, leaving 11 bases unmatched. The germline V gene has CDR1 SEHNR and CDR2 FQNEAQ (reference sequence). The CDR3 runs to 16 residues. CDR3 loop: CASTPLSGTGKNIQYF. The CDR3 DNA follows: TGTGCCAGCACCCCTCTTTCCGGGACAGGGAAAAACATTCAGTACTTC.